This TCR beta chain was retrieved from a study of blood T cell repertoires in COVID-19. Data came from immunoSEQ multiplex PCR; TCRdb stores just in-frame clones and leaves some out. Here the sample spans about 88,000 clones, roughly nine tenths being singletons. Germline-derived CDR1 and CDR2 are MNHEY and SVGEGT. V lost 5 bases, J lost 7 bases, and 8 bases stayed unmatched. The CDR3 has 14 residues. Material for sequencing was peripheral blood. The clonotype comes from a human donor with active COVID-19. The donor label of this sample is uncertain. The chain links TRBV6-2 or TRBV6-3 to TRBJ1-5; 7 bases line up with TRBD1. CDR3 in amino acids: CASSTVGGQQPQHF. The DNA of the CDR3 is TGTGCCAGCAGTACCGTAGGGGGCCAACAGCCCCAGCATTTT.